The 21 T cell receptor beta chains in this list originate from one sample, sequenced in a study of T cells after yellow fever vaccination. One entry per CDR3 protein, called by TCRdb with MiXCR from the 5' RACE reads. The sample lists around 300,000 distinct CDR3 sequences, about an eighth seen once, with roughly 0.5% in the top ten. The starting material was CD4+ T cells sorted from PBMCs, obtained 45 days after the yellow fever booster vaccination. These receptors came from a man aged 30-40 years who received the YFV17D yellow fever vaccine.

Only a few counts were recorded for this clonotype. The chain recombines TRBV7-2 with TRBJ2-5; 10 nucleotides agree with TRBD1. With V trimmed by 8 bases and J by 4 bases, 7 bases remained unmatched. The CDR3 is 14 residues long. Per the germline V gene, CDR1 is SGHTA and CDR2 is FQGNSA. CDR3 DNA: TGTGCCAGCTGCAGACAGGGGGCAGGAGAGACCCAGTACTTC. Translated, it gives CASCRQGAGETQYF. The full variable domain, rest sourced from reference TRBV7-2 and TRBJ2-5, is GAGVSQSPSNKVTEKGKDVELRCDPISGHTALYWYRQSLGQGLEFLIYFQGNSAPDKSGLPSDRFSAERTGGSVSTLTIQRTQQEDSAVYLCASCRQGAGETQYFGPGTRLLVL.

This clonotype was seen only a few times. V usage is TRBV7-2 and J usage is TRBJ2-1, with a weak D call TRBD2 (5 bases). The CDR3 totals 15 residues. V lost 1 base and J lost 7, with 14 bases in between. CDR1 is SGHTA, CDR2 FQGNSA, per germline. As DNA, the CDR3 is TGTGCCAGCAGCTTAGTCTCTAGCACGAAGAATGAGCAGTTCTTC. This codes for CASSLVSSTKNEQFF.

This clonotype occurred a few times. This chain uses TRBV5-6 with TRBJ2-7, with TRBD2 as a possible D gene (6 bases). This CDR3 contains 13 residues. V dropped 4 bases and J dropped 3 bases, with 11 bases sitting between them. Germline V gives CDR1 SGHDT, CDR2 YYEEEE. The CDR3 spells CASSGGTGYEQYF. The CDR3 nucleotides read TGTGCCAGCAGCGGCGGGACGGGCTACGAGCAGTACTTC.

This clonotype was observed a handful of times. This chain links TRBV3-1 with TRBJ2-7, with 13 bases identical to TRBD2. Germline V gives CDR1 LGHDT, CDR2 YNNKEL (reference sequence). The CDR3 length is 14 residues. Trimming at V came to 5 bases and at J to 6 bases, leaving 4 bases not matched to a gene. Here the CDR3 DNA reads TGTGCCAGCAGCAGGACTAGCGGGGGTCCCGAGCAGTACTTC. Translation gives CASSRTSGGPEQYF.

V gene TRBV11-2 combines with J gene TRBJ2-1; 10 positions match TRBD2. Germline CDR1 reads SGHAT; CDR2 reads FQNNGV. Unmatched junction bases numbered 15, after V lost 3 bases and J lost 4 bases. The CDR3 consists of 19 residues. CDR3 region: CASSFSGTSVSSAYNEQFF. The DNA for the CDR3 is TGTGCCAGCAGCTTTTCCGGGACTAGCGTCTCCTCAGCGTACAATGAGCAGTTCTTC.

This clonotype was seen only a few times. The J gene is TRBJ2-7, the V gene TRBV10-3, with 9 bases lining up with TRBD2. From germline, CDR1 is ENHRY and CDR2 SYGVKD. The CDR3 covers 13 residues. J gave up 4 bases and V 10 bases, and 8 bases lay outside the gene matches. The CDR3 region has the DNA TGTGCCACTAGGGCTAGCGGGATTTACGAGCAGTACTTC. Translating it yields CATRASGIYEQYF.

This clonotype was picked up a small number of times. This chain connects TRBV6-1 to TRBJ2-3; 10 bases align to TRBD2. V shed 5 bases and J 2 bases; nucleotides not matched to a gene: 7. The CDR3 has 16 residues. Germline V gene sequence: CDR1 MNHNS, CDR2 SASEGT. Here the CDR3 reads CASSTQAGGFTDTQYF. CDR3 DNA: TGTGCCAGCAGTACCCAAGCGGGAGGGTTCACAGATACGCAGTATTTT.

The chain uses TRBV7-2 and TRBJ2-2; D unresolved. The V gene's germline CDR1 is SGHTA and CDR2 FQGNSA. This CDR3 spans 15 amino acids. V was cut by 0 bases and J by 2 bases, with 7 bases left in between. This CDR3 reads CASSLAIRNTGELFF. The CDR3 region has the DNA TGTGCCAGCAGCTTAGCTATCAGAAACACCGGGGAGCTGTTTTTT.

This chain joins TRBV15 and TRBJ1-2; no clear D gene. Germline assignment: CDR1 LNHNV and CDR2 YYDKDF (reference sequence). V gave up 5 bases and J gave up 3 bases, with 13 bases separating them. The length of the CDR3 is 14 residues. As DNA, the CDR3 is TGTGCCACCAGCGTCACTCTTGGGGACTATGGCTACACCTTC. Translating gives CATSVTLGDYGYTF.

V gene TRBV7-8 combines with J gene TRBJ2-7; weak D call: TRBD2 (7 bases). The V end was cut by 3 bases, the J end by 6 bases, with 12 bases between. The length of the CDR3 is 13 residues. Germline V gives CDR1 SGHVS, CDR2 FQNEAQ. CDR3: CASSLEGGGEQYF. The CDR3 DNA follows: TGTGCCAGCAGCTTGGAGGGAGGGGGCGAGCAGTACTTC. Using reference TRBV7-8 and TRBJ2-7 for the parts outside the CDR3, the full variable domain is GAGVSQSPRYKVAKRGQDVALRCDPISGHVSLFWYQQALGQGPEFLTYFQNEAQLDKSGLPSDRFFAERPEGSVSTLKIQRTQQEDSAVYLCASSLEGGGEQYFGPGTRLTVT.

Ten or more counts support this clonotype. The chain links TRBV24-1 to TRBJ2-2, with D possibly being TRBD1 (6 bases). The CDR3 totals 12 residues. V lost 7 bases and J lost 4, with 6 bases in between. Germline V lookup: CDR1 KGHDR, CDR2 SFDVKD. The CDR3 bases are TGTGCCACCAGACAGGGCACCGGGGAGCTGTTTTTT. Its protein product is CATRQGTGELFF.

Written as DNA, the CDR3 is TGCAGCGTTGAAGACTCGACAGGGGGACCCTACGAGCAGTACTTC. Its translation: CSVEDSTGGPYEQYF. The chain couples TRBV29-1 to TRBJ2-7; 9 bases match TRBD1. The CDR3 runs to 15 residues. The V gene end was trimmed by 0 bases and the J gene end by 2 bases; junction bases not matched to a gene: 5. Germline lookup yields CDR1 SQVTM and CDR2 ANQGSEA.

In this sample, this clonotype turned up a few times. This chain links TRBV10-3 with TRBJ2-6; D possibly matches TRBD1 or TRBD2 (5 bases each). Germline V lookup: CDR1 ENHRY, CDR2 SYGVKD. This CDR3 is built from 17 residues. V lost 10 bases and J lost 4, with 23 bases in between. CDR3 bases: TGTGCCACCATTCCCATAATGAGGGGTTCAGGGGCCAACGTCCTGACTTTC. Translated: CATIPIMRGSGANVLTF.

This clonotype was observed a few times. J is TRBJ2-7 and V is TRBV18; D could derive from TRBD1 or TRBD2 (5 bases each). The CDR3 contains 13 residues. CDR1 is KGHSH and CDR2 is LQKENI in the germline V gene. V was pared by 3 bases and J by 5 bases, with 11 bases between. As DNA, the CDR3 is TGTGCCAGCTCACCCTCAGGGCGGGACGAGCAGTACTTC. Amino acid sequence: CASSPSGRDEQYF.

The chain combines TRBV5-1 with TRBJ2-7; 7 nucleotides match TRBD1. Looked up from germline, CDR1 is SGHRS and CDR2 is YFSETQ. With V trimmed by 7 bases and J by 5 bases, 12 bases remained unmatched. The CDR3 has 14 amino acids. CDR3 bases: TGCGCCAGCCGGGACCGGGACAGCCGTAACGAGCAGTACTTC. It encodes CASRDRDSRNEQYF.

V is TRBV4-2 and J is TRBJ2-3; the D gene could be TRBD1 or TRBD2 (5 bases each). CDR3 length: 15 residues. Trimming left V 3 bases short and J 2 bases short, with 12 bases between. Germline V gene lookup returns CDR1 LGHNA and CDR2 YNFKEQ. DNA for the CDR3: TGTGCCAGCAGCCAGCCGGGACCTCCCACAGATACGCAGTATTTT. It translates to CASSQPGPPTDTQYF.

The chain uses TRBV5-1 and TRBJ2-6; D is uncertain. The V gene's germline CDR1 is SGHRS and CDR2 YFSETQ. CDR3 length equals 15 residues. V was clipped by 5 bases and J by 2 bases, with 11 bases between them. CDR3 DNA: TGCGCCAGCAGGTGGCTGTCCGCTGGGGCCAACGTCCTGACTTTC. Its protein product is CASRWLSAGANVLTF.

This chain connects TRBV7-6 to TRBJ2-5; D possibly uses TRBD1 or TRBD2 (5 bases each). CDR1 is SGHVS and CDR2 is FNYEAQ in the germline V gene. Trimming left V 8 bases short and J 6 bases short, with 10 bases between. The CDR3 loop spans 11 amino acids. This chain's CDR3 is CASEGIQTQYF. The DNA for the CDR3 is TGTGCCAGCGAGGGGATACAGACCCAGTACTTC.

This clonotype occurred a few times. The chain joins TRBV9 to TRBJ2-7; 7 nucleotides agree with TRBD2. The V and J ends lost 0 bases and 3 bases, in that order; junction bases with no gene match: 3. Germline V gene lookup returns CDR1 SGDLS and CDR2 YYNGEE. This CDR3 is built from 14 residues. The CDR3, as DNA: TGTGCCAGCAGCGTAGGTTGGGAGGGCTACGAGCAGTACTTC. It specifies CASSVGWEGYEQYF.

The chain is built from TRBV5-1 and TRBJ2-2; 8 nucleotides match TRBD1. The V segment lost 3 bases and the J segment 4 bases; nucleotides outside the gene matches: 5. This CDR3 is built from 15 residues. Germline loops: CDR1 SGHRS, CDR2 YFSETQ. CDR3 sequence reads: CASSSTGASTGELFF. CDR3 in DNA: TGCGCCAGCAGCTCGACAGGGGCTAGCACCGGGGAGCTGTTTTTT.

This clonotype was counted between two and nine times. CDR3 nucleotides: TGTGCCATCACTGGGACTAGCGGGAGAAGGACCTACGAGCAGTACTTC. It codes for CAITGTSGRRTYEQYF. The gene calls are TRBV10-3 and TRBJ2-7, with 14 nucleotides matching TRBD2. Unmatched junction bases numbered 7, after V lost 7 bases and J lost 2 bases. This CDR3 spans 16 amino acids. Germline V gene lookup returns CDR1 ENHRY and CDR2 SYGVKD.